Sequencing of this T cell receptor (beta chain) was carried out in a study of cytomegalovirus exposure and HLA in healthy donors. Study context: HLA-typed donors were the source of approximately 85 million unique TCRs, which an early data release held.

For this clone: As yet, its antigen is unknown.

Study-level results: CMV serostatus alone was available as immune exposure information. At a 0.05 false discovery rate, a later analysis found 18,000 or so TCR beta sequences to be associated with HLA alleles. Cytomegalovirus-associated TCR beta chains were listed, numbering over 150.

This CDR3 is built from 14 residues. Germline V gene lookup returns CDR1 MNHNS and CDR2 SASEGT. Trimming took 7 bases from V and 5 from J; bases not matched to a gene: 10. Researchers ran the PCR with 60 Vbeta and 13 Jbeta primers. Assay used: immunoSEQ multiplex PCR; TCRdb lists only in-frame clones, some missing. The sample carries approximately 160,000 clones, about 65% recorded once. The sequenced sample consisted of PBMCs. This chain uses TRBV6-1 with TRBJ2-5; 7 bases agree with TRBD1. This sequence was found in a woman under 30 in good health and CMV-seropositive. The CDR3 coding sequence is TGTGCCAGCACCCGGGGACAGAAGCCGGAGACCCAGTACTTC. Protein sequence: CASTRGQKPETQYF.